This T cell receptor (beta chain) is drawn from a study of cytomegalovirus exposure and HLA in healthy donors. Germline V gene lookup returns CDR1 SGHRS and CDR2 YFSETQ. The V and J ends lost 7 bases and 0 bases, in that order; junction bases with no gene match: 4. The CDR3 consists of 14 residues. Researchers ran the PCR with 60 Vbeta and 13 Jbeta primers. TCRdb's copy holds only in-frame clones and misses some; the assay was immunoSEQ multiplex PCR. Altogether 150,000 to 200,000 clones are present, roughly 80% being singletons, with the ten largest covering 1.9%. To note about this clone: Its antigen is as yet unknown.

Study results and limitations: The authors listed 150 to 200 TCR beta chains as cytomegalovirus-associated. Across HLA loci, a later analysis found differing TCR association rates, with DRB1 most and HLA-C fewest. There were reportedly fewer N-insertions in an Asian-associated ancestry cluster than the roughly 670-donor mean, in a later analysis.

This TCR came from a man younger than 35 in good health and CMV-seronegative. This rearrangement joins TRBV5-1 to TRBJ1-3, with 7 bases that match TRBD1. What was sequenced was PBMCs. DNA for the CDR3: TGCGCCAGCGCGTCAGGGGGCTCTGGAAACACCATATATTTT. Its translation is CASASGGSGNTIYF.